The T cell receptor (beta chain) under discussion was sequenced for a study of blood T cell repertoires in COVID-19 (dated by TCRdb to about 2020). At the level of the whole study: Samples covering the acute and convalescent phases of COVID-19 were provided by collaborators in the United States, Italy and Spain. HLA class I and class II types, where available, came from metadata supplied by the sample provider rather than from assay-based typing. The repertoires were released in a freely available public database meant as a resource for research on the immune response to SARS-CoV-2. The sample metadata nearly always contained a de-identified subject ID, COVID-19 status, age in years and sex. Subjects who had been exposed to COVID-19, were actively infected with it, or had recovered from it provided the deeply sampled blood TCRbeta repertoires that made up the dataset. The material from the prospective study consisted of cDNA or gDNA derived from T cells, B-cell-depleted T cells, or PBMCs. The samples were drawn from the first 160 participants of the ongoing ImmuneRACE study and from over 950 subjects provided by 6 global collaborators.

The immunoSEQ Assay, a bias-controlled multiplex PCR, was used to amplify TCRbeta CDR3 regions from genomic DNA. In the authors' own workflow: The number of nucleated cells in each sample was estimated by amplification of reference gene primers within the assay. To quantify the absolute abundance of each unique TCRbeta CDR3 rearrangement, sequence reads were collapsed and filtered. Productive Simpson clonality was computed per sample as the square root of Simpson's diversity index over productive rearrangements. The table comes from immuneACCESS by way of TCRdb, which keeps in-frame sequences with V and J called. Part of the clones is missing from these tables; in studies checked, under half for an unresolved V gene and the rest for unknown reasons. The V and J calls and the clone size are those of that table, but D and trimming were determined from the DNA. The sample yields hundreds of thousands of clones; approximately 86% were counted once. The ten biggest clones cover just over 7% of the sample.

In regard to this clone: Its binding antigen is unknown. It has no much larger one-base neighbor in the sample; base qualities were not kept.

At one collaborating source in Seattle, patients were enrolled during active infection and were followed longitudinally through the course of disease. Each collaborating institution followed its own protocols to collect whole blood in K2EDTA tubes. For TCRbeta analysis, collaborator samples were shipped as frozen whole blood, as isolated PBMCs, or as DNA extracted from either sample type. Trimming at the junction amounts to 5 bases on V and 5 bases on J, and the germline ends lie 12 bases apart. The CDR3 spans 13 residues, from the cysteine through the phenylalanine. Of all the DNA, just the CDR3 is kept, 39 bases in frame from base 1. CDR1 MNHEY and CDR2 SVGEGT are derived from the germline V gene. Overall results and qualifications from the work: Clinical and demographic metadata were provided uncurated, with the amount varying by source and participant.

This receptor was identified in a woman aged 55-70 years with COVID-19, enrolled during active disease. The sample comprised peripheral blood. The sequence joins TRBV6-2 or TRBV6-3 to TRBJ1-1, with the D gene too uncertain to name. CDR3 loop: CASSLGLITEAFF. The DNA sequence follows: TGTGCCAGCAGTCTCGGACTGATTACTGAAGCTTTCTTT.